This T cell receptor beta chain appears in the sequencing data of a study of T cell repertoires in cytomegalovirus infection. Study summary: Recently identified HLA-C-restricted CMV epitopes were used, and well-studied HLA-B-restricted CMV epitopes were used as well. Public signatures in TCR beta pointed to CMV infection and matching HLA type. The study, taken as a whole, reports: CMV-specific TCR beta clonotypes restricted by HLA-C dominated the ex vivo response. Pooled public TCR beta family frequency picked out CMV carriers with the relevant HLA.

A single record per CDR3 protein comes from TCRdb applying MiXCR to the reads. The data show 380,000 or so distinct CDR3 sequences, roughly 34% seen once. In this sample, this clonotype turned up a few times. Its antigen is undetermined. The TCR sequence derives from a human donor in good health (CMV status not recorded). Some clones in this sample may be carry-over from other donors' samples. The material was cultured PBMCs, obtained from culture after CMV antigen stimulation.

CDR3 coding DNA: TGTGCCAGCAGGCAACTAGCGGGAGCCAACACCGGGGAGCTGTTTTTT. As protein: CASRQLAGANTGELFF. The V gene is TRBV7-9, the J gene TRBJ2-2; TRBD2 matches at 11 bases. This CDR3 region has 16 residues. J lost 2 bases, V lost 6 bases, and 5 bases had no gene match. The germline V gene encodes CDR1 SEHNR and CDR2 FQNEAQ (reference sequence). The whole variable domain, remainder taken from reference TRBV7-9 and TRBJ2-2, is DTGVSQNPRHKITKRGQNVTFRCDPISEHNRLYWYRQTLGQGPEFLTYFQNEAQLEKSRLLSDRFSAERPKGSFSTLEIQRTEQGDSAMYLCASRQLAGANTGELFFGEGSRLTVL.